The rows below give T cell receptor beta chains drawn from one sample of a study of beta chain features in type 1 diabetes. The repertoire was sequenced with immunoSEQ multiplex PCR; TCRdb's copy has only in-frame clones and lacks some. Of some 190,000 clones detected, about 7.9% appear once; the ten largest clones hold about 0.5%. The material sequenced was central memory CD4+ T cells from blood. These TCRs come from a man younger than 35 with type 1 diabetes. The conserved cysteine and the conserved F or W are not part of the CDR3 here.

TRBJ2-1 TRBV5-1 ASSRTGTSVYEQF
TRBJ2-1 TRBV2 ASSESTGGSYNEQF
TRBJ2-2 TRBV5-1 ASSLLSPGQGASGELF
TRBJ1-1 TRBV7-9 ASSPQPGGNTEAF
TRBJ1-2 TRBV28 ASSLWARGRDYGYT
TRBJ2-1 TRBV9 ASSVAGHNTPHEQF
TRBJ2-3 TRBV14 ASSGLGVVDTQY
TRBJ2-1 TRBV4-3 ASSQGTSGGVHNEQF
TRBJ2-3 TRBV7-9 ASSLQAGGSTDTQY
TRBJ2-3 TRBV15 ATSRAVTDTQY
TRBJ2-2 TRBV5-4 ASSDPLGVAGGSIGELF
TRBJ2-4 TRBV28 ASSPAGTALQGPIY
TRBJ2-3 TRBV5-1 ASSSGEWSTDTQY
TRBJ2-1 TRBV11-2 ASRRSGVYEQF
TRBJ1-1 TRBV6-1 ASRPDRNTEAF
TRBJ2-1 TRBV18 ASSGQVGNEQF
TRBJ2-7 TRBV7-9 ASSLGQNEQY
TRBJ2-7 TRBV9 ASSVRLAGIYEQY
TRBJ2-5 TRBV14 ASSPRTGQETQY
TRBJ2-7 TRBV6-5 ASSYGLNRGTEQY
TRBJ1-2 TRBV2 ASSRTGANYGYT
TRBJ2-5 TRBV27 ASSQTGVETQY
TRBJ1-3 TRBV7-2 ASSSPGSGNTIY
TRBJ2-3 TRBV19 ASRGILAGTTDTQY
TRBJ2-3 TRBV2 ASPGQNTDTQY
TRBJ2-3 TRBV7-9 ASSLEADTQY
TRBJ2-4 TRBV29-1 SVQPTGGGLGNIQY
TRBJ1-3 TRBV28 ASSPQRSGNTIY
TRBJ2-3 TRBV10-3 AIRPGLAGTDTQY
TRBJ2-4 TRBV7-8 ASSSYGGNIQY
TRBJ1-2 TRBV30 AWSAKTGLT
TRBJ2-2 TRBV2 ASSAQGANTGELF
TRBJ2-5 TRBV4-1 ASSRGSSEYQETQY
TRBJ2-3 TRBV4-3 ASSQDRSRVPDTQY
TRBJ2-3 TRBV5-1 ASRRSTSVPTDTQY
TRBJ2-3 TRBV7-9 ASSHSPTPTDTQY
TRBJ2-1 TRBV10-2 ASRTNVLSYNEQF
TRBJ2-2 TRBV6-6 ASRRGQNTGELF
TRBJ2-1 TRBV27 ASSFTSGGAGSRVQF
TRBJ1-2 TRBV5-5 ASSLGQGAYGYT
TRBJ2-3 TRBV5-6 ASSFRMAMSDTQY
TRBJ1-5 TRBV6-6 ASTMGKQPQH
TRBJ2-1 TRBV29-1 SVGDGSSYNEQF
TRBJ2-1 TRBV18 ASSPPSSGGLGEQF
TRBJ2-4 TRBV7-2 ASSVRASGEGDIQY
TRBJ1-1 TRBV7-8 ASSLVGGVGTEAF
TRBJ2-7 TRBV6-5 ASSYSGQAAYEQY
TRBJ2-5 TRBV7-2 ASSPGGGQETQY
TRBJ1-5 TRBV29-1 SVVVTGDQPQH
TRBJ2-3 TRBV7-9 ASSYGLAGGTDTQY
TRBJ2-1 TRBV19 ASSTGLARVPEQF
TRBJ2-2 TRBV7-2 ASSLAPGNIGELF
TRBJ2-1 TRBV28 ASSFPGQGVGNEQF
TRBJ2-5 TRBV9 ASSSQGAGPYQETQY
TRBJ2-7 TRBV7-2 ASSLGRESAQY